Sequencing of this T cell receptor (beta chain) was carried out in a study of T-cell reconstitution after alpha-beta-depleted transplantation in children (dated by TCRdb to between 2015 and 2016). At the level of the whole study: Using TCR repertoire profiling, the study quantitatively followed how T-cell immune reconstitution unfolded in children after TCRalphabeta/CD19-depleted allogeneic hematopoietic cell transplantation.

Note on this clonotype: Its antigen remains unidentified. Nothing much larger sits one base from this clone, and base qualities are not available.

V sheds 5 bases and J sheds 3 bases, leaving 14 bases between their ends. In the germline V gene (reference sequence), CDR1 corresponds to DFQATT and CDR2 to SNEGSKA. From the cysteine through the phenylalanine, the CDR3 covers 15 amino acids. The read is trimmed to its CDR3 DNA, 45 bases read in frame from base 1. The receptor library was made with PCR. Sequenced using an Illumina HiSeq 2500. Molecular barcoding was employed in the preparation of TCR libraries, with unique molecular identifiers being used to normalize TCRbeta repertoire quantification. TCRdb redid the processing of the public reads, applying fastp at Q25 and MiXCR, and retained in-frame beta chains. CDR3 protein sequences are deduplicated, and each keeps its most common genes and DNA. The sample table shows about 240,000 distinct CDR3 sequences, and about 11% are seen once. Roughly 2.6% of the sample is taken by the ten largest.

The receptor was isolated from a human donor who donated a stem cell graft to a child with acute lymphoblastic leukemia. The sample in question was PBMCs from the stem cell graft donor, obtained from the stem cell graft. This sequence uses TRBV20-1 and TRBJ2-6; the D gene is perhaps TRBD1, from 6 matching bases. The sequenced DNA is TGCAGTGCTTTCCCAGGGGTGGGTGGGGCCAACGTCCTGACTTTC. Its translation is CSAFPGVGGANVLTF.